The sequence of this T cell receptor beta chain was determined in a study of control samples from healthy donors and cancer patients. The assay was immunoSEQ multiplex PCR, and TCRdb's table has in-frame clones only and misses some. The sample includes about 120,000 clones, 92% of them seen just once. The CDR3 has 14 amino acids. Germline CDR1 and CDR2: SGHTA and FQGNSA. V trimming: 5 bases; J trimming: 4 bases; junction bases outside the gene matches: 7. This receptor was identified in a young man in good health. This sequence joins TRBV7-2 and TRBJ1-2; 7 bases align to TRBD1. The sample consisted of blood. CDR3 amino acids: CASSLQGMSYGYTF. CDR3 sequence (DNA): TGTGCCAGCAGCCTACAGGGGATGTCCTATGGCTACACCTTC.